These 29 T cell receptor beta chains share one sample of origin, sequenced in a study of blood T cells in healthy people across ages. A J-beta primer mix and a sample-barcoded 5' primer were used in a second PCR of roughly 6 to 11 cycles. TCRdb re-analysed the 5' RACE reads in MiXCR, keeping a single row per CDR3 protein. The sample shows 850,000 to 1,300,000 distinct CDR3 sequences, more than 35% of them seen only once. The sequenced material came from blood. Source of these receptors: a woman aged 60-75 years in good health.

This clonotype was found a few times. V is TRBV10-3 and J is TRBJ2-7, with 12 bases identical to TRBD1. Looked up from germline, CDR1 is ENHRY and CDR2 is SYGVKD. The trim removed 10 bases at V and 3 bases at J, leaving 10 bases unmatched. The CDR3 is 15 residues long. The CDR3 is CATKLRDRGLYEQYF. The CDR3 region has the DNA TGTGCCACTAAACTCCGGGACAGGGGGCTCTACGAGCAGTACTTC.

The rearrangement joins TRBV14 to TRBJ2-7, with 9 positions matching TRBD2. Germline assignment: CDR1 SGHDN and CDR2 FVKESK. The CDR3 is made up of 15 amino acids. The J segment lost 6 bases and the V segment lost 3 bases, leaving 9 bases of the junction unmatched. CDR3 region: CASSHNSGSVSEQYF. CDR3 sequence (DNA): TGTGCCAGCAGCCACAATAGCGGGAGCGTATCCGAGCAGTACTTC.

This rearrangement joins TRBV20-1 to TRBJ2-7, with D possibly being TRBD2 (7 bases). Germline V gives CDR1 DFQATT, CDR2 SNEGSKA (reference sequence). V lost 0 bases and J lost 0, with 15 bases in between. The CDR3 covers 16 residues. DNA for the CDR3: TGCAGTGCTAGAGATAGGGCGAGGGGGGGCTCCTACGAGCAGTACTTC. Translated: CSARDRARGGSYEQYF.

This clonotype was counted a single time. The rearrangement uses TRBV6-6 and TRBJ1-2; D remains ambiguous. With 1 base removed from V and 7 bases from J, the gap between germline ends came to 19 bases. The length of the CDR3 is 16 residues. Germline CDR1 reads MNHNY; CDR2 reads SVGAGI (reference sequence). CDR3 nucleotides: TGTGCCAGCAGTTACTTAGCGGTTTCGGCAGAATCTGGCTACACCTTC. Its protein product is CASSYLAVSAESGYTF.

The gene calls are TRBV10-3 and TRBJ2-1, with no clear D. The V gene lost 9 bases and the J gene lost 2 bases, with 14 bases spanning the gap. The CDR3 runs to 14 residues. Germline values: CDR1 ENHRY, CDR2 SYGVKD. This chain's CDR3 is CAIFKPPPYNEQFF. In DNA, the CDR3 is TGTGCCATTTTTAAACCTCCTCCCTACAATGAGCAGTTCTTC.

The chain combines TRBV2 with TRBJ1-1; TRBD1 agrees at 8 bases. Losses at the gene ends were 6 bases for V and 5 bases for J; bases not matched to a gene: 5. CDR1 SNHLY and CDR2 FYNNEI come from the germline V gene. The CDR3 loop spans 13 amino acids. The CDR3 sequence: CASRRHRGTEAFF. The DNA for the CDR3 is TGTGCCAGCAGACGACACAGGGGGACTGAAGCTTTCTTT.

V and J are TRBV25-1 and TRBJ2-5; the D gene is possibly TRBD2 (6 bases). The germline V and J ends were trimmed by 4 bases and 4 bases, with 13 bases remaining between them. CDR3 length: 14 amino acids. Germline CDR1 MGHDK, CDR2 SYGVNS. The DNA for the CDR3 is TGTGCCAGCAGTGCCGGGAGCTGGGCAGAGACCCAGTACTTC. As protein: CASSAGSWAETQYF.

The J gene is TRBJ2-1, the V gene TRBV5-6; 7 bases match TRBD2. The CDR3 runs 16 residues. In germline, CDR1 is SGHDT, CDR2 YYEEEE. J lost 5 bases, V lost 3 bases, and 11 bases had no gene match. This CDR3 is CASSSGRLAEHNEQFF. The CDR3 coding sequence is TGTGCCAGCAGCTCAGGAAGACTAGCCGAACACAATGAGCAGTTCTTC.

The chain combines TRBV5-1 with TRBJ2-3; D not certain. Trimming took off 0 bases at V and 3 bases at J, with 8 bases between the two ends. Germline CDR1 is SGHRS and CDR2 is YFSETQ. The CDR3 sequence is 14 residues long. CDR3 in amino acids: CASSLDQTTDTQYF. For the CDR3, the DNA is TGCGCCAGCAGCTTGGACCAGACAACAGATACGCAGTATTTT.

This clonotype has more than one count but fewer than ten. The chain combines TRBV5-1 with TRBJ2-3; TRBD2 matches 10 bases. This CDR3 has 14 amino acids. Germline assignment: CDR1 SGHRS and CDR2 YFSETQ. The J segment lost 6 bases and the V segment lost 5 bases, leaving 6 bases of the junction unmatched. The CDR3 DNA reads TGCGCCAGCAGGAGGGCTAGCGGGAGCGATACGCAGTATTTT. Translating gives CASRRASGSDTQYF.

This clonotype was counted a few times. This rearrangement joins TRBV5-6 to TRBJ1-1; unclear D gene. Per the germline V gene, CDR1 is SGHDT and CDR2 is YYEEEE. Trimming shortened V by 5 bases and J by 1 base, and 9 bases separated the two germline ends. This CDR3 contains 13 residues. DNA for the CDR3: TGTGCCAGCAGTCGGTGGGGGAACACTGAAGCTTTCTTT. It specifies CASSRWGNTEAFF. Full variable domain (missing parts from reference TRBV5-6 and TRBJ1-1): DAGVTQSPTHLIKTRGQQVTLRCSPKSGHDTVSWYQQALGQGPQFIFQYYEEEERQRGNFPDRFSGHQFPNYSSELNVNALLLGDSALYLCASSRWGNTEAFFGQGTRLTVV.

The chain recombines TRBV20-1 with TRBJ2-1, with D possibly TRBD2 on 5 matching bases. Germline CDR1 reads DFQATT; CDR2 reads SNEGSKA (reference sequence). Between the trimmed V and J ends, which lost 6 bases and 1 base, there was a span of 13 bases. The CDR3 contains 14 residues. The CDR3 spells CSAPSGASYNEQFF. The CDR3 DNA sequence: TGCAGTGCCCCGAGCGGAGCATCCTACAATGAGCAGTTCTTC.

A few counts support this clonotype. This chain uses TRBV13 with TRBJ2-7; 8 nucleotides agree with TRBD1. CDR3 length: 14 amino acids. With V trimmed by 5 bases and J by 2 bases, 5 bases remained unmatched. The germline gives CDR1 PRHDT, CDR2 FYEKMQ (reference sequence). In DNA, the CDR3 is TGTGCCAGCAGCACAGGGGGTCGCGCCTACGAGCAGTACTTC. Its protein product is CASSTGGRAYEQYF.

V usage is TRBV29-1 and J usage is TRBJ2-5, with 14 bases identical to TRBD2. Losses at the gene ends were 6 bases for V and 7 bases for J; bases not matched to a gene: 10. Germline CDR1 SQVTM, CDR2 ANQGSEA. This CDR3 region has 15 residues. This CDR3 reads CSVNPGLAGVGTQYF. The CDR3 DNA reads TGCAGCGTGAACCCGGGACTAGCGGGAGTAGGGACCCAGTACTTC.

In its sample, this clonotype was seen a few times. This chain links TRBV3-1 with TRBJ2-3; 10 bases agree with TRBD1. Germline-derived CDR1 and CDR2 are LGHDT and YNNKEL (reference sequence). V lost 0 bases and J lost 1; bases outside the gene matches: 1. The CDR3 covers 16 residues. CDR3 sequence reads: CASSQEGTGGTDTQYF. DNA for the CDR3: TGTGCCAGCAGCCAAGAGGGGACAGGGGGCACAGATACGCAGTATTTT.

This clonotype was observed a few times. The chain couples TRBV7-9 to TRBJ2-1; D is tentatively TRBD1 or TRBD2 (5 bases each). The germline V and J ends were trimmed by 2 bases and 1 base, with 21 bases remaining between them. Per the germline V gene, CDR1 is SEHNR and CDR2 is FQNEAQ (reference sequence). CDR3 size: 19 residues. The CDR3 sequence: CASSLMYRRWSGSYNEQFF. CDR3 bases: TGTGCCAGCAGCTTAATGTACAGGAGGTGGAGTGGGTCCTACAATGAGCAGTTCTTC.

The V gene is TRBV4-1, the J gene TRBJ1-4; 7 bases agree with TRBD1. With V trimmed by 1 base and J by 7 bases, 9 bases remained unmatched. CDR1 and CDR2 from the germline V gene are MGHRA and YSYEKL. This CDR3 spans 16 amino acids. This CDR3 is CASSQAAGTVSEKLFF. CDR3 nucleotide sequence: TGCGCCAGCAGCCAAGCTGCCGGGACAGTCAGTGAAAAACTGTTTTTT.

This clonotype was counted at least ten times. A much larger clone differs by one base, so this may be a read error. V gene TRBV29-1 combines with J gene TRBJ2-5, with TRBD1 matching over 12 bases. The CDR3 length is 14 residues. V dropped 5 bases and J dropped 11; count of bases not matched to a gene: 12. Germline CDR1 and CDR2: SQVTM and ANQGSEA. CDR3 sequence: CSVRGQGANQEQYF. CDR3 bases: TGCAGCGTTCGGGGACAGGGGGCAAATCAGGAGCAGTACTTC.

This chain uses TRBV14 with TRBJ2-3, with D possibly TRBD1 on 5 matching bases. CDR3 length equals 13 residues. Trimming pared 2 bases from V and 9 bases from J, leaving 12 bases between. Germline assignment: CDR1 SGHDN and CDR2 FVKESK. CDR3 sequence reads: CASSQILKGTQYF. The CDR3 DNA reads as TGTGCCAGCAGCCAAATACTCAAGGGGACGCAGTATTTT.

V is TRBV5-1 and J is TRBJ2-2, with D hard to call. Between the trimmed V and J ends, which lost 4 bases and 7 bases, there was a span of 5 bases. The CDR3 loop spans 11 amino acids. Germline CDR1 and CDR2: SGHRS and YFSETQ. The CDR3 sequence is CASSQSGELFF. CDR3 DNA sequence: TGCGCCAGCAGCCAGAGCGGGGAGCTGTTTTTT.

V is TRBV4-1 and J is TRBJ2-1, with 13 positions matching TRBD2. The junction had 3 bases not matched to a gene; V was cut back by 5 bases and J by 5 bases. Germline V gene sequence: CDR1 MGHRA, CDR2 YSYEKL. The CDR3 totals 15 residues. CDR3: CASSKLAGGNNEQFF. CDR3 in DNA: TGCGCCAGCAGCAAACTAGCGGGGGGGAACAATGAGCAGTTCTTC.

Here the CDR3 reads CASSLGLAVTYEQYF. The CDR3 DNA sequence: TGTGCCAGCAGCTTAGGACTAGCGGTGACCTACGAGCAGTACTTC. J is TRBJ2-7 and V is TRBV7-2; 9 bases match TRBD2. Looked up from germline, CDR1 is SGHTA and CDR2 is FQGNSA. The CDR3 loop spans 15 amino acids. The J segment lost 2 bases and the V segment lost 1 base, leaving 3 bases of the junction unmatched.

This clonotype occurred once. The rearrangement uses TRBV24-1 and TRBJ2-4; D remains unclear. V lost 3 bases to trimming and J lost 8 bases, with 16 bases between them. This CDR3 is built from 15 residues. Germline V gene lookup returns CDR1 KGHDR and CDR2 SFDVKD. DNA for the CDR3: TGTGCCACCAGTGATGGGTTTCGGCCTGTAGACATTCAGTACTTC. Protein sequence: CATSDGFRPVDIQYF.

This chain connects TRBV11-2 to TRBJ2-3; D gene uncertain. V was trimmed by 5 bases and J by 4 bases, leaving 13 bases between them. The V gene's germline CDR1 is SGHAT and CDR2 FQNNGV. CDR3 size: 14 residues. The CDR3 nucleotides read TGTGCCAGCAGCCCCCCCCACGAGCCAGATACGCAGTATTTT. This gives the protein CASSPPHEPDTQYF.

The V call is TRBV6-1, the J call TRBJ1-1; D is ambiguous. CDR3 length: 12 amino acids. V shed 7 bases and J shed 5 bases, with 11 bases lying between them. Germline V gives CDR1 MNHNS, CDR2 SASEGT. The CDR3 DNA is TGTGCCAGCAAAGATCCATTAACTGAAGCTTTCTTT. This gives the protein CASKDPLTEAFF.

CDR3 protein: CASSELGGSADTQYF. The CDR3 nucleotides read TGTGCCAGCAGTGAATTGGGAGGCTCAGCAGATACGCAGTATTTT. V is TRBV25-1 and J is TRBJ2-3, with a weak D call TRBD2 (6 bases). CDR3 length equals 15 residues. V gave up 1 base and J gave up 4 bases, with 12 bases separating them. CDR1 and CDR2 (germline): MGHDK, SYGVNS.

The rearrangement uses TRBV4-1 and TRBJ2-1; TRBD2 aligns across 7 bases. This CDR3 spans 12 amino acids. The V gene's germline CDR1 is MGHRA and CDR2 YSYEKL. The J segment lost 13 bases and the V segment lost 1 base, leaving 4 bases of the junction unmatched. CDR3 in amino acids: CASSQAGGAQFF. The CDR3 nucleotides read TGCGCCAGCAGCCAAGCGGGGGGAGCTCAGTTCTTC.

As for this clonotype: Possible read error: a much larger clone is one base away. The J gene is TRBJ2-7, the V gene TRBV15, with D maybe TRBD1 (6 bases). The DNA matches TRBJ2-5 better at its end, which makes the J call doubtful. CDR1 is LNHNV, CDR2 YYDKDF, per germline (reference sequence). The CDR3 consists of 16 residues. The CDR3 region has the DNA TGTGCCACCAGCAACCCACTAAACAGGGAGCGAGAGACCCAGTACTTC. This encodes CATSNPLNRERETQYF.

In this sample, this clonotype turned up a few times. The J gene is TRBJ2-5, the V gene TRBV15; a possible D gene is TRBD1 (6 bases). Trimming pared 1 base from V and 4 bases from J, leaving 16 bases between. There are 16 residues in the CDR3. Germline V gives CDR1 LNHNV, CDR2 YYDKDF (reference sequence). The CDR3 region is CATSRAPSRGVETQYF. CDR3 in DNA: TGTGCCACCAGCAGAGCCCCTTCCAGGGGAGTAGAGACCCAGTACTTC. Looking up the rest from reference TRBV15 and TRBJ2-5 gives the full variable domain: DAMVIQNPRYQVTQFGKPVTLSCSQTLNHNVMYWYQQKSSQAPKLLFHYYDKDFNNEADTPDNFQSRRPNTSFCFLDIRSPGLGDTAMYLCATSRAPSRGVETQYFGPGTRLLVL.